A selection of T cell receptor beta chains follows, all from one sample in a study of metastatic and nonmetastatic thyroid tumors. TCRdb called clones again from the PCR reads with MiXCR. This table holds fewer than 30,000 clones, 14% to 15% found once. The specimen sequenced was blood. The origin of the receptors is a female donor with papillary thyroid cancer or a benign thyroid nodule (not recorded which). Some clones in this sample may be carry-over from other donors' samples. Both conserved end residues are part of each CDR3. The D gene is left open where the match is weak. Only part of the rows carry a size: once, few, many, or a class if the clone is expanded.

>many|TRBV6-4|TRBJ2-1|17|TRBD1
CASSDTFRTGSPGGQFF
TGTGCCAGCAGTGACACCTTTCGGACAGGGAGCCCTGGGGGGCAGTTCTTC
>many|TRBV6-1|TRBJ2-4|15|TRBD1
CASSSLRGTGHIQYF
TGTGCCAGCAGTTCCCTCCGGGGGACAGGGCACATTCAGTACTTC
>many|TRBV18|TRBJ1-5|15|.
CASSPAGVKGQPQHF
TGTGCCAGCTCACCAGCCGGGGTTAAGGGTCAGCCCCAGCATTTT
>many|TRBV6-5|TRBJ1-5|18|.
CASSSAPAGKYSNQPQHF
TGTGCCAGCAGTTCAGCCCCAGCAGGGAAATATAGCAATCAGCCCCAGCATTTT
>many|TRBV5-1|TRBJ1-5|15|.
CASSLDAGGDQPQHF
TGCGCCAGCAGCTTGGATGCGGGAGGCGATCAGCCCCAGCATTTT
>medium-sized|TRBV6-1|TRBJ2-7|14|TRBD1
CASRKWDRTYEQYF
TGTGCCAGCAGGAAGTGGGACAGGACCTACGAGCAGTACTTC
>many|TRBV19|TRBJ2-1|12|.
CASSIDRLEQFF
TGTGCCAGTAGTATAGATAGACTAGAGCAGTTCTTC
>medium-sized|TRBV20-1|TRBJ2-7|14|TRBD2
CSVLRGGRRYEQYF
TGCAGTGTCCTCAGAGGCGGGAGGAGGTACGAGCAGTACTTC
>.|TRBV5-1|TRBJ2-3|15|TRBD1
CASSLEDRGTDTQYF
TGCGCCAGCAGCTTGGAGGACAGGGGCACAGATACGCAGTATTTT
>many|TRBV30|TRBJ2-1|11|.
CAWGAWEEQFF
TGTGCCTGGGGGGCCTGGGAGGAGCAGTTCTTC
>few|TRBV28|TRBJ2-7|12|.
CASTSSGYEQYF
TGTGCCAGCACCAGTTCGGGCTACGAGCAGTACTTC
>medium-sized|TRBV27|TRBJ2-7|14|TRBD2
CASSQGLATGEQYF
TGTGCCAGCAGTCAGGGACTAGCGACGGGCGAGCAGTACTTC
>many|TRBV4-3|TRBJ1-2|16|.
CASSQEGEEVFYGYTF
TGCGCCAGCAGCCAAGAAGGGGAGGAAGTGTTTTATGGCTACACCTTC
>few|TRBV12-3/TRBV12-4|TRBJ1-2|15|.
CASSPAGGRAYGYTF
TGTGCCAGCAGTCCCGCCGGGGGGCGTGCGTATGGCTACACCTTC
>many|TRBV24-1|TRBJ2-7|13|TRBD1
CATSDSDRGEQYF
TGTGCCACCAGTGACTCGGACAGGGGCGAGCAGTACTTC
>many|TRBV2|TRBJ1-1|15|TRBD1
CASSFTWTGDTEAFF
TGTGCCAGCAGTTTTACCTGGACAGGGGACACTGAAGCTTTCTTT
>once|TRBV9|TRBJ2-7|14|.
CASSHHRELYEQYF
TGTGCCAGCAGCCATCACAGGGAGCTCTACGAGCAGTACTTC
>.|TRBV4-2|TRBJ2-1|17|TRBD2
CASSKYIAGVVYNEQFF
TGTGCCAGCAGCAAGTATATAGCGGGAGTCGTGTACAATGAGCAGTTCTTC
>many|TRBV15|TRBJ2-1|13|.
CATSRDMRHEQFF
TGTGCCACCAGCAGAGATATGCGCCATGAGCAGTTCTTC
>many|TRBV29-1|TRBJ2-3|13|.
CSVDPAGSNTQYF
TGCAGCGTTGATCCGGCGGGGTCGAATACGCAGTATTTT
>many|TRBV29-1|TRBJ1-1|12|TRBD1
CSGTGGFTEAFF
TGCAGCGGGACAGGGGGCTTCACTGAAGCTTTCTTT
>many|TRBV2|TRBJ2-7|14|.
CASKRSGAYSEQYF
TGTGCCAGCAAAAGGTCAGGAGCCTATAGTGAGCAGTACTTC
>many|TRBV6-1|TRBJ2-2|14|.
CASSVGGYTGELFF
TGTGCCAGCAGTGTTGGCGGCTACACCGGGGAGCTGTTTTTT